Listed below are T cell receptor beta chains from one sample, sequenced in a study of a mutant IDH1 vaccine in newly diagnosed glioma. The repertoire was sequenced with immunoSEQ multiplex PCR; TCRdb's copy has only in-frame clones and lacks some. The table shows roughly 10,000 clones, with around 88% occurring only once. Their specific antigens are unknown. The source was PBMCs, collected from a glioma patient whose treatment included an IDH1 peptide vaccine. The source of these receptors is a woman aged 40 to 49 with glioma. Some clones in this sample may be carry-over from other donors' samples. CDR3s include the opening cysteine and the closing phenylalanine or tryptophan. A D gene is named only where the DNA matches it firmly. Clone size, where shown, is once, few, many, or a class for clones that have expanded.

V	J	D	size	CDR3	DNA
TRBV6-1	TRBJ1-2	TRBD1	once	CASSETLPGQGGDYGYTF	TGTGCCAGCAGTGAAACCCTACCCGGACAGGGAGGTGACTATGGCTACACCTTC
TRBV2	TRBJ1-2	TRBD1	NA	CASSELVSTGMDGYTF	TGTGCCAGCAGTGAATTAGTTTCGACAGGGATGGACGGCTACACCTTC
TRBV5-1	TRBJ2-7	TRBD1	NA	CASSQGGTGAYEQYF	TGCGCCAGCAGCCAAGGCGGGACAGGGGCCTACGAGCAGTACTTC
TRBV7-9	TRBJ2-1	TRBD1	NA	CASSLGTGGWNEQFF	TGTGCCAGCAGCTTAGGTACAGGGGGTTGGAATGAGCAGTTCTTC
TRBV5-6	TRBJ2-7	NA	NA	CASSLGDSGGPYEQYF	TGTGCCAGCAGCTTGGGCGATTCCGGGGGGCCGTACGAGCAGTACTTC
TRBV5-6	TRBJ2-2	NA	NA	CASSLGSQILTGELFF	TGTGCCAGCAGCTTGGGTAGTCAGATTCTCACCGGGGAGCTGTTTTTT
TRBV7-9	TRBJ2-1	NA	once	CASSQARDVRSYNEQFF	TGTGCCAGCAGCCAGGCAAGGGACGTACGCTCCTACAATGAGCAGTTCTTC
TRBV30	TRBJ2-5	NA	NA	CAWTGGQTQYF	TGTGCCTGGACCGGGGGCCAGACCCAGTACTTC
TRBV30	TRBJ1-3	TRBD1	NA	CAWNQGALGNTIYF	TGTGCCTGGAACCAGGGGGCTTTAGGAAACACCATATATTTT
TRBV1	TRBJ2-7	NA	NA	CTSSKPPTSGENYEQYF	TGCACCAGCAGTAAGCCTCCTACTAGCGGGGAAAACTACGAGCAGTACTTC
TRBV15	TRBJ1-5	TRBD1	NA	CATSLKGTGNQPQHF	TGTGCCACCAGCCTGAAAGGGACAGGGAATCAGCCCCAGCATTTT
TRBV2	TRBJ1-1	NA	NA	CASSEARWAFF	TGTGCCAGCAGTGAAGCGCGGTGGGCTTTCTTT
TRBV28	TRBJ2-2	NA	once	CASNTGTGGTGELFF	TGTGCCAGCAATACCGGGACCGGAGGGACCGGGGAGCTGTTTTTT
TRBV6-5	TRBJ1-2	NA	few	CASSYSPGDYGYTF	TGTGCCAGCAGTTACTCGCCAGGGGACTATGGCTACACCTTC
TRBV5-6	TRBJ2-1	TRBD2	once	CASSLAGRGQYNEQFF	TGTGCCAGCAGCTTGGCCGGGAGGGGTCAATACAATGAGCAGTTCTTC
TRBV19	TRBJ1-2	NA	NA	CASSMGFAGYGYTF	TGTGCCAGTAGTATGGGATTCGCAGGCTATGGCTACACCTTC
TRBV7-8	TRBJ2-7	TRBD1	NA	CASSFKDRGTYEQYF	TGTGCCAGCAGCTTCAAGGACAGGGGCACCTACGAGCAGTACTTC
TRBV2	TRBJ2-1	NA	NA	CASSPFLYGSYNEQFF	TGTGCCAGCAGCCCGTTCCTCTATGGGTCCTACAATGAGCAGTTCTTC
TRBV5-1	TRBJ2-2	TRBD2	once	CASSPTSGRSGELFF	TGCGCCAGCAGCCCGACTAGCGGGAGGTCTGGGGAGCTGTTTTTT
TRBV27	TRBJ2-1	NA	NA	CASSWSDHGNEQFF	TGTGCCAGCAGTTGGAGCGACCACGGCAATGAGCAGTTCTTC
TRBV4-2	TRBJ1-2	NA	NA	CASGTLDLLGTTSYGYTF	TGTGCCAGCGGAACCTTGGACCTTCTCGGCACCACTTCCTATGGCTACACCTTC
TRBV5-1	TRBJ2-1	TRBD2	NA	CASSTTSGSYNEQFF	TGCGCCAGCAGCACGACTAGCGGGTCATACAATGAGCAGTTCTTC
TRBV19	TRBJ1-1	NA	few	CASSFQPSTEAFF	TGTGCCAGTAGCTTCCAACCCTCCACTGAAGCTTTCTTT
TRBV4-1	TRBJ1-1	NA	few	CASSQGSPRDAFF	TGCGCCAGCAGCCAAGGAAGCCCCAGGGATGCTTTCTTT
TRBV28	TRBJ1-5	NA	NA	CASCSIPGQPQHF	TGTGCCAGCTGCTCCATCCCGGGCCAGCCCCAGCATTTT
TRBV7-9	TRBJ2-1	NA	NA	CASSLEMGRDNEQFF	TGTGCCAGCAGCTTAGAGATGGGGCGTGACAATGAGCAGTTCTTC
TRBV30	TRBJ2-5	TRBD1	NA	CAWRAGTGRETQYF	TGTGCCTGGAGGGCGGGGACAGGGAGGGAGACCCAGTACTTC
TRBV27	TRBJ2-3	NA	NA	CASSFGTVGTDTQYF	TGTGCCAGCAGTTTTGGGACGGTGGGGACAGATACGCAGTATTTT
TRBV4-1	TRBJ1-1	NA	NA	CASSQGRGYLNTEAFF	TGCGCCAGCAGCCAAGGAAGGGGATACTTGAACACTGAAGCTTTCTTT
TRBV7-2	TRBJ2-3	NA	NA	CASRGISDTQYF	TGTGCCAGCAGGGGGATCTCAGATACGCAGTATTTT
TRBV15	TRBJ1-1	NA	once	CATSMGRLEAFF	TGTGCCACCAGCATGGGCCGCCTTGAAGCTTTCTTT
TRBV30	TRBJ1-1	NA	NA	CAWSDRGETAEAFF	TGTGCCTGGAGTGATAGGGGAGAGACCGCTGAAGCTTTCTTT
TRBV18	TRBJ1-1	TRBD1	NA	CASSPATTGVGTEAFF	TGTGCCAGCTCACCGGCGACTACAGGGGTGGGCACTGAAGCTTTCTTT
TRBV9	TRBJ2-3	NA	NA	CASSVAVDSTDTQYF	TGTGCCAGCAGCGTAGCTGTTGATAGCACAGATACGCAGTATTTT
TRBV5-1	TRBJ1-1	NA	NA	CASSFGAPGTEAFF	TGCGCCAGCAGCTTCGGGGCGCCAGGCACTGAAGCTTTCTTT
TRBV7-9	TRBJ1-2	NA	NA	CASSLEELGSSYGYTF	TGTGCCAGCAGCTTAGAGGAGCTGGGATCCAGCTATGGCTACACCTTC
TRBV7-2	TRBJ2-1	TRBD2	NA	CASSPPGLAGYNEQFF	TGTGCCAGCAGCCCCCCCGGGCTAGCGGGGTACAATGAGCAGTTCTTC
TRBV25-1	TRBJ2-7	NA	NA	CASSPFGYEQYF	TGTGCCAGCAGTCCTTTTGGTTACGAGCAGTACTTC
TRBV5-1	TRBJ1-1	NA	NA	CASSPDIRTEAFF	TGCGCCAGCAGCCCCGATATCAGGACTGAAGCTTTCTTT
TRBV14	TRBJ1-3	NA	NA	CASSFQGSGNTIYF	TGTGCCAGCAGCTTCCAGGGATCTGGAAACACCATATATTTT
TRBV18	TRBJ2-5	NA	NA	CASSRAQQETQYF	TGTGCCAGCTCACGAGCACAGCAAGAGACCCAGTACTTC
TRBV5-1	TRBJ1-3	NA	NA	CASSSTQGSGNTIYF	TGCGCCAGCAGCTCTACCCAGGGATCTGGAAACACCATATATTTT
TRBV5-6	TRBJ2-7	NA	NA	CASSLALGVIYEQYF	TGTGCCAGCAGCTTGGCCTTAGGAGTGATCTACGAGCAGTACTTC
TRBV5-6	TRBJ1-1	TRBD1	NA	CASSGGTGGFTEAFF	TGTGCCAGCAGCGGGGGGACAGGGGGGTTCACTGAAGCTTTCTTT
TRBV5-4	TRBJ2-6	TRBD1	NA	CASSSRDRPSGANVLTF	TGTGCCAGCAGCAGCCGGGACAGGCCCTCTGGGGCCAACGTCCTGACTTTC
TRBV2	TRBJ2-3	TRBD1	NA	CASSEWYFGTGGPDTQYF	TGTGCCAGCAGTGAATGGTACTTCGGGACAGGGGGACCAGATACGCAGTATTTT
TRBV5-1	TRBJ1-1	NA	NA	CASSLATGGLDTEAFF	TGCGCCAGCAGCTTGGCCACGGGGGGCCTGGACACTGAAGCTTTCTTT
TRBV30	TRBJ2-7	TRBD1	NA	CAWSFTGQGDEQYF	TGTGCCTGGAGTTTCACGGGACAGGGGGACGAGCAGTACTTC
TRBV10-2	TRBJ2-1	TRBD1	NA	CASIPPDRVDERFF	TGCGCCAGCATCCCCCCGGACAGGGTGGATGAGCGGTTCTTC
TRBV27	TRBJ1-3	NA	NA	CASSSGSGGNTIYF	TGTGCCAGCAGCTCTGGGTCCGGCGGAAACACCATATATTTT
TRBV7-9	TRBJ2-7	TRBD2	NA	CASSYYPGLDYEQYF	TGTGCCAGCAGCTACTACCCGGGACTAGACTACGAGCAGTACTTC
TRBV7-2	TRBJ2-2	NA	NA	CASSLAWVGGELFF	TGTGCCAGCAGCTTAGCGTGGGTCGGCGGGGAGCTGTTTTTT
TRBV7-6	TRBJ2-3	NA	once	CASRFQPTDTQYF	TGTGCCAGCAGGTTCCAGCCCACAGATACGCAGTATTTT
TRBV6-1	TRBJ1-1	NA	NA	CASSGWTANTEAFF	TGTGCCAGCAGTGGCTGGACGGCGAACACTGAAGCTTTCTTT
TRBV27	TRBJ2-7	NA	NA	CASSLGYEQYF	TGTGCCAGCAGTTTAGGCTACGAGCAGTACTTC